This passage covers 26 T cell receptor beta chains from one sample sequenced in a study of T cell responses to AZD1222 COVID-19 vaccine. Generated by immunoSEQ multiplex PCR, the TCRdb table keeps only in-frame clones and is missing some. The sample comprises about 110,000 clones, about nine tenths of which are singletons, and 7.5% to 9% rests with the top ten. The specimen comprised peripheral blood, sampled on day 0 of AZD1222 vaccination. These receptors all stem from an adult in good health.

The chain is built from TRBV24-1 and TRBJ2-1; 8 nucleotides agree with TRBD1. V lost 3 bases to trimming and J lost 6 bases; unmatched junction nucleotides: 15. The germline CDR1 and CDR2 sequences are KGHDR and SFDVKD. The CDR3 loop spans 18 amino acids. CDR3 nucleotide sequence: TGTGCCACCAGTGATCCGACTGGACAGGGTGGGAGGACCAATGAGCAGTTCTTC. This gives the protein CATSDPTGQGGRTNEQFF.

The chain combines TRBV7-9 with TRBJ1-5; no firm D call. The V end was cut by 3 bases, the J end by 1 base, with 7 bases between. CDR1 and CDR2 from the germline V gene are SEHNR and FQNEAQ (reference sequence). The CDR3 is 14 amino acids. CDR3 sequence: CASSLVGSNQPQHF. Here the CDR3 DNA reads TGTGCCAGCAGCTTGGTGGGCAGCAATCAGCCCCAGCATTTT.

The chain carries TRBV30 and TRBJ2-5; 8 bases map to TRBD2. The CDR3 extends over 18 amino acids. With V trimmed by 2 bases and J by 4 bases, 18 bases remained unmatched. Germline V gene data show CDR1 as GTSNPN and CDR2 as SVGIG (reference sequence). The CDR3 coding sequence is TGTGCCTGGAGTCTGAGGTGGCTAGCGGGCCCCGGGAGAGAGACCCAGTACTTC. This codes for CAWSLRWLAGPGRETQYF. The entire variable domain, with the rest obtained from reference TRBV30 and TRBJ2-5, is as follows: SQTIHQWPATLVQPVGSPLSLECTVEGTSNPNLYWYRQAAGRGLQLLFYSVGIGQISSEVPQNLSASRPQDRQFILSSKKLLLSDSGFYLCAWSLRWLAGPGRETQYFGPGTRLLVL.

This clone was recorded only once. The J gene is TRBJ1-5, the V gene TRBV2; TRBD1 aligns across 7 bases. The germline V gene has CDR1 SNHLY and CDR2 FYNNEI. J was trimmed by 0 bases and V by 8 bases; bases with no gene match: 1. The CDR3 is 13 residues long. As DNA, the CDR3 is TGTGCCAGCGGACAGGATAGCAATCAGCCCCAGCATTTT. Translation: CASGQDSNQPQHF.

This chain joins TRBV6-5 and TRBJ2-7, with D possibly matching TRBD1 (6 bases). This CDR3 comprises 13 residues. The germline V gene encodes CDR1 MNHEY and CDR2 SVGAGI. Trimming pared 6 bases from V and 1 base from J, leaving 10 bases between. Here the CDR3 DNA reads TGTGCCAGCAGCCGTGGACAGTCCTACGAGCAGTACTTC. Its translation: CASSRGQSYEQYF.

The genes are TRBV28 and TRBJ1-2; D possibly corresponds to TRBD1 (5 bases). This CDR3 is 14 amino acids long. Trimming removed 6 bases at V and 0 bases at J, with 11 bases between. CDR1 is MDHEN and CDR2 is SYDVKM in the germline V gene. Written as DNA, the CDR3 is TGTGCCAGCAGGCTCAGGGATACTAACTATGGCTACACCTTC. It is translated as CASRLRDTNYGYTF.

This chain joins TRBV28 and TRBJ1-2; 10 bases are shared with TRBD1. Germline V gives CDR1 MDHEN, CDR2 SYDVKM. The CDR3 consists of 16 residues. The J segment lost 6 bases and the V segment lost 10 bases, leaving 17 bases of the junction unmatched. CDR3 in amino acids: CAIRIQKPGQGNGYTF. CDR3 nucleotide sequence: TGTGCCATCAGGATTCAAAAACCGGGACAGGGGAATGGCTACACCTTC.

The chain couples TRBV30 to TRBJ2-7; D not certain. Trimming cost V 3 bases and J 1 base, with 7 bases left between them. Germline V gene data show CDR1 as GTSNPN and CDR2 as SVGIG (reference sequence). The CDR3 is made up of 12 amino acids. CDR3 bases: TGTGCCTGGAGCTTAGGGTCCTACGAGCAGTACTTC. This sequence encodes CAWSLGSYEQYF.

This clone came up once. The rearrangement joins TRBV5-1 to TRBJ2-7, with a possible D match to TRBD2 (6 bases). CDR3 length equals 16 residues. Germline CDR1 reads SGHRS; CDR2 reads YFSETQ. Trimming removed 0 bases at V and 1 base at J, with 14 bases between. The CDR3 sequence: CASSLGGRTESYEQYF. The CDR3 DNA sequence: TGCGCCAGCAGCTTGGGGGGGAGGACTGAATCCTACGAGCAGTACTTC.

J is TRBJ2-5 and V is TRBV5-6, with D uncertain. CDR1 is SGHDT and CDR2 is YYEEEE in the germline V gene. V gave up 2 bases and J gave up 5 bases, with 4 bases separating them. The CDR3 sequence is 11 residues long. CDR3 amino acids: CASSFSETQYF. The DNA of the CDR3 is TGTGCCAGCAGCTTCTCGGAGACCCAGTACTTC.

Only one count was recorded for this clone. CDR3 sequence: CASSDPGSSYEQYF. CDR3 sequence (DNA): TGTGCCAGCAGTGATCCGGGATCTTCCTACGAGCAGTACTTC. The chain joins TRBV25-1 to TRBJ2-7; maybe TRBD2 (5 bases). There are 14 residues in the CDR3. The V gene's germline CDR1 is MGHDK and CDR2 SYGVNS. The V end was cut by 3 bases, the J end by 1 base, with 10 bases between.

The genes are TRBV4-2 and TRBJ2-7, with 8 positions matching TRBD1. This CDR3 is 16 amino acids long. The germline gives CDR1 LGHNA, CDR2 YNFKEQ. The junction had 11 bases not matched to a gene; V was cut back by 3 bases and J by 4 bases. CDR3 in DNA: TGTGCCAGCAGCCAGGGGGCAGGGGGCGCTTTATACGAGCAGTACTTC. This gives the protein CASSQGAGGALYEQYF.

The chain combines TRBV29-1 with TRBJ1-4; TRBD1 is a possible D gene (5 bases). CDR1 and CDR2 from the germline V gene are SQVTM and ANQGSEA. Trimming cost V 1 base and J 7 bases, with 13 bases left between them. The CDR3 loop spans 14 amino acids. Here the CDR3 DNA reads TGCAGCGTTGAAGGTCGGGGGATAGGTGAAAAACTGTTTTTT. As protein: CSVEGRGIGEKLFF.

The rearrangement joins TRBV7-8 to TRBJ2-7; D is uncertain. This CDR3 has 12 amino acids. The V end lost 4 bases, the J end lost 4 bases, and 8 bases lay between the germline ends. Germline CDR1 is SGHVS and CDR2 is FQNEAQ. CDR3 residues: CASSSGPYEQYF. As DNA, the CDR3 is TGTGCCAGCAGCTCAGGACCTTACGAGCAGTACTTC.

CDR3 in DNA: TGTGCCAGCAGCTTGGGTACAGGCGAGCAGTTCTTC. This codes for CASSLGTGEQFF. The chain employs TRBV5-4 and TRBJ2-1; a possible D gene is TRBD1 (5 bases). The ends were cut back, 0 bases at V and 10 bases at J, with 8 bases in the middle. Germline V CDR1 and CDR2: SGHNT, YYREEE (reference sequence). The CDR3 is 12 residues long.

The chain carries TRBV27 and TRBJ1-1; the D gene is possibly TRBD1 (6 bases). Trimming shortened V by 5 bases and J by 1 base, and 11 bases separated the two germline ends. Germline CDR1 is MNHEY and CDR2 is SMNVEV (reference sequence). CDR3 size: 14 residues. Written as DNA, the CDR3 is TGTGCCAGCAGTACGGGACACCAGAACACTGAAGCTTTCTTT. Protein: CASSTGHQNTEAFF.

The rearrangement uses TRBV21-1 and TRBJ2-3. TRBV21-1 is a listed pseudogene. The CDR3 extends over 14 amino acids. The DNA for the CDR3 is TGTGCCAGCAGGTACGCTGTGGACACAGATACGCAGTATTTT. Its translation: CASRYAVDTDTQYF.

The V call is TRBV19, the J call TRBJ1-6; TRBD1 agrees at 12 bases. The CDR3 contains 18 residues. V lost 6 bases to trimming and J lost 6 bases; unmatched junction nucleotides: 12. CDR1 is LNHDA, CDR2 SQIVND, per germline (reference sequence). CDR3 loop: CASRTGTGGRAVNSPLHF. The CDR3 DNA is TGTGCCAGTAGGACCGGGACAGGGGGCCGGGCGGTTAATTCACCCCTCCACTTT.

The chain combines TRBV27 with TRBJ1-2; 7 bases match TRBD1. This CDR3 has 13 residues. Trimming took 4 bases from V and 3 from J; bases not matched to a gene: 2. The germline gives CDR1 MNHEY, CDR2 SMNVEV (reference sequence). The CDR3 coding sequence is TGTGCCAGCAGTTCCGGACAGGACTATGGCTACACCTTC. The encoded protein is CASSSGQDYGYTF.

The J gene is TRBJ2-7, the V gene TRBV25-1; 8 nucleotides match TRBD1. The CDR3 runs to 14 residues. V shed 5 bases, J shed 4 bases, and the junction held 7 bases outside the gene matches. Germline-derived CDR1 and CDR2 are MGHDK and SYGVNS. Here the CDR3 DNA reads TGTGCCAGCAGTCCAGGGGGCTTCTTGTACGAGCAGTACTTC. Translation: CASSPGGFLYEQYF.

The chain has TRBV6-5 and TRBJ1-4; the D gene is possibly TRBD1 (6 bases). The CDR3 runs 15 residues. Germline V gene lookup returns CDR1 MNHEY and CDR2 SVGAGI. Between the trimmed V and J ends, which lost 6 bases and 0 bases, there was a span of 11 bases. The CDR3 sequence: CASRQGTATNEKLFF. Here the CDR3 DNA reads TGTGCCAGCAGGCAGGGGACTGCAACTAATGAAAAACTGTTTTTT.

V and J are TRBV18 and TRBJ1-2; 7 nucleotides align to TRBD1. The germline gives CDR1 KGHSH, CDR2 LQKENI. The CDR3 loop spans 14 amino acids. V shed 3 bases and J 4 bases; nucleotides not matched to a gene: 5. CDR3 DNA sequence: TGTGCCAGCTCACCCGACAGGGAAGGCTATGGCTACACCTTC. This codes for CASSPDREGYGYTF.

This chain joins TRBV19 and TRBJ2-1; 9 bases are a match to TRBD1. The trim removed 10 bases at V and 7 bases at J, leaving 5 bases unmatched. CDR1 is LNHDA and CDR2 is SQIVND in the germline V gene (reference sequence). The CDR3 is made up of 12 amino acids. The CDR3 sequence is CATGQGTNEQFF. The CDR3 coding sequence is TGTGCCACCGGACAGGGGACTAATGAGCAGTTCTTC.

The CDR3 is CASRGGWTSYEQYF. Here the CDR3 DNA reads TGTGCCAGCAGGGGAGGATGGACCTCCTACGAGCAGTACTTC. The rearrangement uses TRBV27 and TRBJ2-7, with D possibly TRBD2 on 6 matching bases. V lost 6 bases and J lost 0, with 12 bases in between. CDR1 and CDR2 from the germline V gene are MNHEY and SMNVEV (reference sequence). The CDR3 runs 14 residues.

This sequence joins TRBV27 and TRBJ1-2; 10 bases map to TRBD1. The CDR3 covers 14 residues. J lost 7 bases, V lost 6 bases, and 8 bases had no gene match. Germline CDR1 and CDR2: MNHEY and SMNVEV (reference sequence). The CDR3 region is CASSRGTGDLGYTF. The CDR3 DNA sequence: TGTGCCAGCAGCCGCGGGACAGGGGATCTTGGCTACACCTTC.

CDR3 sequence reads: CASSNSNQPQHF. Here the CDR3 DNA reads TGTGCCAGCAGCAACAGCAATCAGCCCCAGCATTTT. The V call is TRBV7-9, the J call TRBJ1-5, with unresolved D. The germline gives CDR1 SEHNR, CDR2 FQNEAQ (reference sequence). V was clipped by 5 bases and J by 1 base, with 3 bases between them. This CDR3 is 12 amino acids long.